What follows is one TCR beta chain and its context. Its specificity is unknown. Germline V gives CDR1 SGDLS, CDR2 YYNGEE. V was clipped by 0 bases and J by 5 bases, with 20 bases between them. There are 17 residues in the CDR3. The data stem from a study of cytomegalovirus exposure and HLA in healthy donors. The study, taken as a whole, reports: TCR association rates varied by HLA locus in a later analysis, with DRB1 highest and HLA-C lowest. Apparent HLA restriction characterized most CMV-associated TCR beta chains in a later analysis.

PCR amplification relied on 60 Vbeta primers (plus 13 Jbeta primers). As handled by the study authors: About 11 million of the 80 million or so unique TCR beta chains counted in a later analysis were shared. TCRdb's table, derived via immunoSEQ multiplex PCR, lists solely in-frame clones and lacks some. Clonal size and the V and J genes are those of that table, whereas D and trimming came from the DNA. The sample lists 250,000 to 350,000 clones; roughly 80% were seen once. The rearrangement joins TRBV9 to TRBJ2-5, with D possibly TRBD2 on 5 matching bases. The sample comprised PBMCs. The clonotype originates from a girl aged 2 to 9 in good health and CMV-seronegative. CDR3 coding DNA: TGTGCCAGCAGCGTAGTAGTAGTAGTCGAGGGCCGGGAGACCCAGTACTTC. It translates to CASSVVVVVEGRETQYF. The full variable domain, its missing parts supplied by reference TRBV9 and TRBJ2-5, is DSGVTQTPKHLITATGQRVTLRCSPRSGDLSVYWYQQSLDQGLQFLIQYYNGEERAKGNILERFSAQQFPDLHSELNLSSLELGDSALYFCASSVVVVVEGRETQYFGPGTRLLVL.